The 5 T cell receptor beta chains given below trace back to one sample, sequenced in a study of T cells expressing NK-cell markers. TCRdb processed the 5' RACE reads again and assigns one entry to each CDR3 protein, with no DNA. Its table lists some 280,000 distinct CDR3 sequences. Sequencing was performed on blood T cells: a sorted CD56 or NKG2C T cell subset, CD4+ or CD8+ T cells, or bulk PBMC T cells (not recorded which). Source of these receptors: a man aged 18-30 years in good health.

The chain uses TRBV12-3 or TRBV12-4 and TRBJ2-3. The CDR3 length is 14 residues. The CDR3 loop is CASSQGLGQHTQYF.

The chain has TRBV12-3 or TRBV12-4 and TRBJ1-1. The CDR3 length is 13 residues. CDR3 sequence reads: CASSFSENTEAFF.

J is TRBJ1-1 and V is TRBV12-3 or TRBV12-4. The CDR3 loop spans 13 amino acids. The CDR3 region is CASSERPGTEAFF.

The J gene is TRBJ1-4, the V gene TRBV5-1; TCRdb indicates TRBD1, and absent DNA this call remains unverified. Germline V lookup: CDR1 SGHRS, CDR2 YFSETQ. The CDR3 loop spans 14 amino acids. The CDR3 reads CASSLTGGNEKLFF.

The V and J genes are TRBV7-9 and TRBJ1-4; TCRdb's D call of TRBD1 is untestable without DNA. Germline lookup yields CDR1 SEHNR and CDR2 FQNEAQ (reference sequence). The CDR3 loop spans 15 amino acids. CDR3 sequence: CASSWGDRGYEKLFF. Filled out from reference TRBV7-9 and TRBJ1-4, the complete variable domain reads DTGVSQNPRHKITKRGQNVTFRCDPISEHNRLYWYRQTLGQGPEFLTYFQNEAQLEKSRLLSDRFSAERPKGSFSTLEIQRTEQGDSAMYLCASSWGDRGYEKLFFGSGTQLSVL.